Listed below are T cell receptor beta chains from one sample, sequenced in a study of cytomegalovirus exposure and HLA in healthy donors. This table comes from immunoSEQ multiplex PCR, and its TCRdb copy is limited to in-frame clones, with some not included. This table has around 99,000 clones, 73% appearing once. The sequenced sample was PBMCs. These TCRs come from a man aged 25-45 years in good health and CMV-seronegative. The CDR3 runs from the conserved cysteine through the conserved F or W. A D gene is named only where the DNA matches it firmly. Clone size is given for some rows only: seen once, a few or many times, or a class if the clone is expanded.

TRBJ2-2 TRBV4-1 - TRBD2 CASSQSLAGGLTGELFF TGCGCCAGCAGCCAATCACTAGCGGGGGGGCTAACCGGGGAGCTGTTTTTT
TRBJ2-3 TRBV10-1 - - CASSGTFTDTQYF TGCGCCAGCAGTGGGACTTTCACAGATACGCAGTATTTT
TRBJ2-7 TRBV4-1 - TRBD1 CASSPHGQGWEQYF TGCGCCAGCAGCCCCCACGGACAGGGCTGGGAGCAGTACTTC
TRBJ2-3 TRBV11-2 - - CASSLDPLDTQYF TGTGCCAGCAGCTTAGATCCCTTGGATACGCAGTATTTT
TRBJ2-4 TRBV4-2 - TRBD2 CASSRGLVELAKNIQYF TGTGCCAGCAGCCGGGGACTAGTGGAGCTAGCCAAAAACATTCAGTACTTC
TRBJ2-3 TRBV7-6 - - CASSLGGVTDTQYF TGTGCCAGCAGCTTAGGCGGGGTCACAGATACGCAGTATTTT
TRBJ2-1 TRBV11-2 - TRBD1 CASSFLGDRGPYNEQFF TGTGCCAGCAGCTTTCTAGGGGACAGGGGGCCTTACAATGAGCAGTTCTTC
TRBJ1-1 TRBV29-1 - - CSCQQVTYTESFF TGCAGCTGTCAACAGGTTACTTACACTGAATCTTTCTTT
TRBJ2-1 TRBV19 - - CASMTPGLANEQFF TGTGCCAGTATGACCCCGGGACTGGCAAATGAGCAGTTCTTC
TRBJ2-1 TRBV19 - TRBD2 CASSIVPSGRFSSYNEQFF TGTGCCAGTAGTATAGTCCCTAGCGGGAGATTCTCCTCCTACAATGAGCAGTTCTTC
TRBJ2-2 TRBV29-1 - TRBD2 CSVGREPGELFF TGCAGCGTTGGGCGGGAGCCCGGGGAGCTGTTTTTT
TRBJ2-7 TRBV7-6 - TRBD1 CASSVDRGPTYEQYF TGTGCCAGCAGCGTGGACAGGGGACCTACCTACGAGCAGTACTTC
TRBJ2-7 TRBV6-5 - - CASSSGDYEQYF TGTGCCAGCAGTTCCGGGGACTACGAGCAGTACTTC
TRBJ1-4 TRBV5-3 few - CARSLGCSGGVNEKLFF TGTGCCAGAAGCTTGGGCTGTTCGGGAGGGGTTAATGAAAAACTGTTTTTT
TRBJ1-3 TRBV7-9 - - CASSLERNRAGNTIYF TGTGCCAGCAGCTTAGAAAGGAACAGGGCTGGAAACACCATATATTTT
TRBJ2-2 TRBV2 - - CASSEGAANTGELFF TGTGCCAGCAGTGAAGGGGCAGCAAACACCGGGGAGCTGTTTTTT
TRBJ1-5 TRBV19 once - CATARSNQPQHF TGTGCCACAGCGCGGAGCAATCAGCCCCAGCATTTT
TRBJ2-5 TRBV4-1 few - CASSQGTRTVQETQYF TGCGCCAGCAGCCAAGGCACTAGGACAGTTCAAGAGACCCAGTACTTC
TRBJ1-5 TRBV27 - TRBD1 CASSDRGYRPQHF TGTGCCAGCAGCGACAGGGGCTACAGGCCCCAGCATTTT
TRBJ2-2 TRBV28 - - CASSFLLENTGELFF TGTGCCAGCAGTTTTTTACTAGAGAACACCGGGGAGCTGTTTTTT